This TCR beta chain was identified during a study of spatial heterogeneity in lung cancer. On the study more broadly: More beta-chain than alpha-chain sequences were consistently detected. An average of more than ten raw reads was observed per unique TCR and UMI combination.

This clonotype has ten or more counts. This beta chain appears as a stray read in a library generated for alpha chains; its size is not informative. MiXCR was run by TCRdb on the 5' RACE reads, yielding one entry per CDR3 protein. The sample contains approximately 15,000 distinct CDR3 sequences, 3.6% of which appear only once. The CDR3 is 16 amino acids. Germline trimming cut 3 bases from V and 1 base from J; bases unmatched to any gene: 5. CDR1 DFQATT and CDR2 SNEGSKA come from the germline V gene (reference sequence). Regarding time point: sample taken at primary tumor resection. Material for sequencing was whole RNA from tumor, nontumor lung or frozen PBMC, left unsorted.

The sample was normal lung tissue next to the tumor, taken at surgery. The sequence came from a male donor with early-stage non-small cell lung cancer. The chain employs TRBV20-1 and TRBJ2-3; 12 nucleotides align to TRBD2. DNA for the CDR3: TGCAGTGCTAGTGGACTAGCGGGACGGGGCACAGATACGCAGTATTTT. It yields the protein CSASGLAGRGTDTQYF.